This paragraph covers one TCR beta chain sequence. The sample holds a few counts of this clonotype. There is no known antigen for this receptor. It has no much larger one-base neighbor in the sample; base qualities were not kept. The record originates from a study of response to subunit inactivated influenza vaccine (dated by TCRdb to between 2018 and 2020). For context, the study as a whole: Deep quantitative T cell receptor repertoire profiling was used in the study to track responses to a trivalent subunit inactivated influenza vaccine.

The CDR3, from cysteine to phenylalanine, totals 14 residues. Of all the DNA, just the CDR3 is kept, 42 bases in frame from base 1. The germline V gene yields SGHTA for CDR1 and FQGNSA for CDR2. V is trimmed back by 4 bases and J by 6 bases, and the junction contains 3 bases that no gene match accounts for. Library construction relied on RT-PCR. Reads for this sample came from an Illumina HiSeq 2500. The public reads were quality trimmed at Q25 with fastp and then assembled into clones with MiXCR by TCRdb, keeping productive beta chains. CDR3 protein sequences are deduplicated, and each keeps its most common genes and DNA. The sample has almost 250,000 distinct CDR3 sequences on record, less than 15% of them singletons. The top ten clonotypes cover more than 7% of the sample. Results and caveats for the whole study, not just this receptor: The authors suggested that each seasonal influenza vaccination may recruit only a limited number of new T cells.

This receptor was taken from a middle-aged man who received an inactivated influenza vaccine. Donor details come from another sample of the same person, matched by shared clones. This sample comprised non-naive T cells sorted from PBMCs, obtained 14 to 15 days before vaccination. The cell subset or site tag for this specimen amounts to: memory T cell fraction. Rearrangement joined TRBV7-2 to TRBJ2-7, with 13 central nucleotides matching TRBD2. The CDR3 reads as follows: CASSSTSGGFEQYF. The nucleotide sequence reads TGTGCCAGCAGCTCGACTAGCGGGGGGTTCGAGCAGTACTTC.